These 21 T cell receptor beta chains were sequenced from one sample in a study of breast tumors, draining lymph nodes, adjacent tissues. MiXCR was run by TCRdb on the multiplex PCR reads, yielding one entry per CDR3 protein. The sample comprises 150,000 to 250,000 distinct CDR3 sequences, about 32% of which are singletons, and around 4.4% rests with the top ten. Breast cancer patients provided tissue from their axillary draining lymph nodes. The sequenced sample was axillary lymph node tissue. The receptors were gathered from a female donor with breast cancer. Some clones in this sample may be carry-over from other donors' samples.

This clonotype was observed at least ten times. This rearrangement joins TRBV20-1 to TRBJ2-1, with unresolved D. CDR1 DFQATT and CDR2 SNEGSKA come from the germline V gene (reference sequence). V gave up 2 bases and J gave up 6 bases, with 8 bases separating them. The CDR3 extends over 12 amino acids. The CDR3 nucleotides are TGCAGTGCTAGAAAGGCACCCAATGAGCAGTTCTTC. Translation: CSARKAPNEQFF.

This clonotype was observed many times. The chain links TRBV6-1 to TRBJ2-3; D is unclear. The germline V gene has CDR1 MNHNS and CDR2 SASEGT. The ends were cut back, 2 bases at V and 1 base at J, with 4 bases in the middle. CDR3 length: 13 residues. CDR3 nucleotide sequence: TGTGCCAGCAGTGAACCGGGCACAGATACGCAGTATTTT. Protein sequence: CASSEPGTDTQYF.

This clonotype was observed a handful of times. The rearrangement uses TRBV6-5 and TRBJ1-3; D may be TRBD1 (6 bases). CDR1 and CDR2 (germline): MNHEY, SVGAGI. The CDR3 consists of 16 residues. Trimming stripped 5 bases from V and 4 bases from J, with 18 bases between. CDR3 loop: CASSHEPGGLGNTIYF. In DNA form, the CDR3 reads TGTGCCAGCAGTCACGAGCCGGGGGGGCTGGGAAACACCATATATTTT.

The chain carries TRBV15 and TRBJ1-6, with TRBD1 as a possible D gene (6 bases). V was cut by 5 bases and J by 13 bases, with 18 bases left in between. Germline values: CDR1 LNHNV, CDR2 YYDKDF (reference sequence). The CDR3 covers 14 residues. CDR3 protein: CATSVMGAGSPLHF. CDR3 in DNA: TGTGCCACCAGCGTAATGGGGGCCGGTTCTCCCCTCCACTTT.

This clonotype was observed a handful of times. The chain employs TRBV3-1 and TRBJ1-2; 7 nucleotides match TRBD1. Unmatched junction bases numbered 0, after V lost 8 bases and J lost 0 bases. This CDR3 contains 12 residues. Germline loops: CDR1 LGHDT, CDR2 YNNKEL (reference sequence). The CDR3 loop reads CASGTANYGYTF. CDR3 DNA sequence: TGTGCCAGCGGGACAGCTAACTATGGCTACACCTTC. The variable domain in full, completed from reference TRBV3-1 and TRBJ1-2, reads DTAVSQTPKYLVTQMGNDKSIKCEQNLGHDTMYWYKQDSKKFLKIMFSYNNKELIINETVPNRFSPKSPDKAHLNLHINSLELGDSAVYFCASGTANYGYTFGSGTRLTVV.

This clonotype was picked up a small number of times. One base away lies a much larger clone, so this may be a sequencing read error. This rearrangement joins TRBV7-9 to TRBJ2-2, with 12 bases fitting TRBD2. J lost 4 bases, V lost 5 bases, and 2 bases had no gene match. Germline assignment: CDR1 SEHNR and CDR2 FQNEAQ (reference sequence). The CDR3 extends over 15 amino acids. The CDR3 region is CASSPSGGATGELFF. DNA of the CDR3: TGTGCCAGCAGCCCTAGCGGGGGGGCCACCGGGGAGCTGTTTTTT.

A few counts support this clonotype. The V call is TRBV5-8, the J call TRBJ2-5; no firm D call. CDR1 SGHTS and CDR2 YDEGEE come from the germline V gene. CDR3 length: 16 residues. V lost 0 bases, J lost 0 bases, and 12 bases lay in between. CDR3 protein: CASSLGTAFNQETQYF. For the CDR3, the DNA is TGTGCCAGCAGCTTGGGGACGGCCTTTAACCAAGAGACCCAGTACTTC.

This clonotype appeared a few times. The genes are TRBV6-1 and TRBJ2-5; 8 nucleotides agree with TRBD2. The CDR3 length is 16 residues. Germline loops: CDR1 MNHNS, CDR2 SASEGT. Losses at the gene ends were 7 bases for V and 4 bases for J; bases not matched to a gene: 14. The CDR3: CASTPGGPWVGETQYF. The CDR3 DNA reads as TGTGCCAGCACGCCGGGGGGGCCTTGGGTTGGAGAGACCCAGTACTTC.

This chain uses TRBV20-1 with TRBJ2-7; 10 nucleotides agree with TRBD1. The CDR3 runs to 15 residues. Germline V gene sequence: CDR1 DFQATT, CDR2 SNEGSKA (reference sequence). V lost 4 bases and J lost 3; bases outside the gene matches: 9. The CDR3 spells CSAIRRDRGSYEQYF. For the CDR3, the DNA is TGCAGTGCTATCCGCCGGGACAGGGGAAGCTACGAGCAGTACTTC.

This clonotype was observed at least ten times. V usage is TRBV7-9 and J usage is TRBJ2-7; 13 nucleotides match TRBD2. The CDR3 runs 15 residues. Germline trimming cut 3 bases from V and 2 bases from J; bases unmatched to any gene: 1. Germline CDR1 and CDR2: SEHNR and FQNEAQ (reference sequence). CDR3 protein: CASSFGTSGTYEQYF. The CDR3 bases are TGTGCCAGCAGCTTCGGGACTAGCGGGACCTACGAGCAGTACTTC.

Many counts were recorded for this clonotype. V usage is TRBV4-1 and J usage is TRBJ2-3, with TRBD2 matching over 12 bases. The CDR3 runs to 19 residues. J was trimmed by 4 bases and V by 0 bases; bases with no gene match: 11. Germline values: CDR1 MGHRA, CDR2 YSYEKL. The CDR3 nucleotides are TGCGCCAGCAGCCAAGAGTCCCCCACTAGCGGGGGGCGGTCAGATACGCAGTATTTT. Its translation: CASSQESPTSGGRSDTQYF.

This clonotype has at least ten counts. The V and J genes are TRBV20-1 and TRBJ1-4; possibly TRBD1 for D (5 bases). CDR3 length: 14 amino acids. Germline V gene lookup returns CDR1 DFQATT and CDR2 SNEGSKA (reference sequence). The V and J ends lost 3 bases and 8 bases respectively, with 16 bases between them. CDR3 coding DNA: TGCAGTGCTAGGCCCCTCTGGGGGGGGGAAAAACTGTTTTTT. It yields the protein CSARPLWGGEKLFF.

This clonotype was counted ten times or more. J is TRBJ2-3 and V is TRBV4-1; D is unclear. This CDR3 has 17 residues. Deletions cut 0 bases from V and 0 bases from J, with 13 bases between. Germline CDR1 MGHRA, CDR2 YSYEKL. The CDR3 DNA follows: TGCGCCAGCAGCCAAGATAAGTCGGCGGATAGCACAGATACGCAGTATTTT. Its translation is CASSQDKSADSTDTQYF.

This clonotype was seen at least ten times. The chain recombines TRBV7-6 with TRBJ2-5; 10 bases line up with TRBD2. Germline loops: CDR1 SGHVS, CDR2 FNYEAQ. Germline trimming cut 5 bases from V and 2 bases from J; bases unmatched to any gene: 5. The CDR3 covers 15 residues. The CDR3 sequence: CASSPTSGSQETQYF. The CDR3 coding sequence is TGTGCCAGCAGCCCGACTAGCGGGTCACAAGAGACCCAGTACTTC.

This clonotype was seen a handful of times. The chain carries TRBV9 and TRBJ1-5; no clear D gene. Germline values: CDR1 SGDLS, CDR2 YYNGEE. This CDR3 comprises 19 residues. V was trimmed by 4 bases and J by 1 base, leaving 24 bases between them. The CDR3, as DNA: TGTGCCAGCAGCCAAGATTGGATGGGAGACCTACGGAGCAATCAGCCCCAGCATTTT. This gives the protein CASSQDWMGDLRSNQPQHF.

This clonotype was detected only a few times. J is TRBJ2-3 and V is TRBV3-1; 9 nucleotides match TRBD2. After removal of 4 bases from V and 3 bases from J, the junction contained 5 bases not matched to a gene. CDR1 and CDR2 (germline): LGHDT, YNNKEL (reference sequence). The CDR3 extends over 15 amino acids. The CDR3, as DNA: TGTGCCAGCAGCCCCTATAGCGGGGGTACAGATACGCAGTATTTT. It encodes CASSPYSGGTDTQYF.

V usage is TRBV15 and J usage is TRBJ1-6; TRBD1 matches 8 bases. V dropped 3 bases and J dropped 8; count of bases not matched to a gene: 3. This CDR3 has 14 residues. In germline, CDR1 is LNHNV, CDR2 YYDKDF (reference sequence). CDR3 sequence (DNA): TGTGCCACCAGCAGGACAGGGGAAGATTCACCCCTCCACTTT. Translated, it gives CATSRTGEDSPLHF.

This clonotype has a count of ten or more. Mismatch with germline at one junction end may stem from a read error. The gene calls are TRBV7-2 and TRBJ2-1; D perhaps matches TRBD2 (6 bases). Germline V gives CDR1 SGHTA, CDR2 FQGNSA. The CDR3 is 15 residues long. CDR3: CASSLGGISYNEQLF. CDR3 in DNA: TGTGCCAGCAGCCTGGGGGGTATCTCCTACAATGAGCAGCTCTTC.

In this sample, this clonotype turned up many times. This chain connects TRBV20-1 to TRBJ1-5; D possibly corresponds to TRBD1 (6 bases). Between the trimmed V and J ends, which lost 4 bases and 5 bases, there was a span of 15 bases. This CDR3 spans 14 amino acids. Germline V gene data show CDR1 as DFQATT and CDR2 as SNEGSKA (reference sequence). Here the CDR3 DNA reads TGCAGTGCTACCCCCGGGACAAGCTATCAGCCCCAGCATTTT. It translates to CSATPGTSYQPQHF.

This sequence joins TRBV6-2 or TRBV6-3 and TRBJ2-3, with 8 positions matching TRBD2. This CDR3 is built from 15 residues. Germline CDR1 and CDR2: MNHEY and SVGEGT. The V segment lost 5 bases and the J segment 4 bases; nucleotides outside the gene matches: 8. CDR3 protein: CASSPRGRSADTQYF. The CDR3 nucleotides are TGTGCCAGCAGTCCGCGCGGGAGGTCGGCAGATACGCAGTATTTT.

This clonotype showed up many times. The rearrangement links TRBV2 to TRBJ2-7; D call uncertain. Germline CDR1 and CDR2: SNHLY and FYNNEI. Trimming left V 6 bases short and J 0 bases short, with 6 bases between. CDR3 length: 12 amino acids. CDR3 amino acids: CASSGPSYEQYF. CDR3 bases: TGTGCCAGCAGCGGACCCTCCTACGAGCAGTACTTC.